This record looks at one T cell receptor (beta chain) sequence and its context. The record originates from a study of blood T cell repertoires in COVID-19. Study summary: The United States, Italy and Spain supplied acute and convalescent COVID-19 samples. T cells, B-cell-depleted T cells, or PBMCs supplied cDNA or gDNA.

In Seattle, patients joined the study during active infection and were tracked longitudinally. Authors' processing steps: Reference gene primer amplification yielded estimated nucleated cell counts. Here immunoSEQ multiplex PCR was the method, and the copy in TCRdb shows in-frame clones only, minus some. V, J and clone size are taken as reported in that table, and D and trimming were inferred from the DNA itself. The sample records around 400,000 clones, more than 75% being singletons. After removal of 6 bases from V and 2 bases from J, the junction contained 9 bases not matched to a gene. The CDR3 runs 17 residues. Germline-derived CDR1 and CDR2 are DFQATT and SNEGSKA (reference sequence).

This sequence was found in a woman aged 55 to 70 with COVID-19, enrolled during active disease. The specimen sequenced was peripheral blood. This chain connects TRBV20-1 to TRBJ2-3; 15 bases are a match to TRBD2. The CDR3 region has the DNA TGCAGTGCGAGTGGACTAGCGGGGGGGCAAGTCACAGATACGCAGTATTTT. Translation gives CSASGLAGGQVTDTQYF.